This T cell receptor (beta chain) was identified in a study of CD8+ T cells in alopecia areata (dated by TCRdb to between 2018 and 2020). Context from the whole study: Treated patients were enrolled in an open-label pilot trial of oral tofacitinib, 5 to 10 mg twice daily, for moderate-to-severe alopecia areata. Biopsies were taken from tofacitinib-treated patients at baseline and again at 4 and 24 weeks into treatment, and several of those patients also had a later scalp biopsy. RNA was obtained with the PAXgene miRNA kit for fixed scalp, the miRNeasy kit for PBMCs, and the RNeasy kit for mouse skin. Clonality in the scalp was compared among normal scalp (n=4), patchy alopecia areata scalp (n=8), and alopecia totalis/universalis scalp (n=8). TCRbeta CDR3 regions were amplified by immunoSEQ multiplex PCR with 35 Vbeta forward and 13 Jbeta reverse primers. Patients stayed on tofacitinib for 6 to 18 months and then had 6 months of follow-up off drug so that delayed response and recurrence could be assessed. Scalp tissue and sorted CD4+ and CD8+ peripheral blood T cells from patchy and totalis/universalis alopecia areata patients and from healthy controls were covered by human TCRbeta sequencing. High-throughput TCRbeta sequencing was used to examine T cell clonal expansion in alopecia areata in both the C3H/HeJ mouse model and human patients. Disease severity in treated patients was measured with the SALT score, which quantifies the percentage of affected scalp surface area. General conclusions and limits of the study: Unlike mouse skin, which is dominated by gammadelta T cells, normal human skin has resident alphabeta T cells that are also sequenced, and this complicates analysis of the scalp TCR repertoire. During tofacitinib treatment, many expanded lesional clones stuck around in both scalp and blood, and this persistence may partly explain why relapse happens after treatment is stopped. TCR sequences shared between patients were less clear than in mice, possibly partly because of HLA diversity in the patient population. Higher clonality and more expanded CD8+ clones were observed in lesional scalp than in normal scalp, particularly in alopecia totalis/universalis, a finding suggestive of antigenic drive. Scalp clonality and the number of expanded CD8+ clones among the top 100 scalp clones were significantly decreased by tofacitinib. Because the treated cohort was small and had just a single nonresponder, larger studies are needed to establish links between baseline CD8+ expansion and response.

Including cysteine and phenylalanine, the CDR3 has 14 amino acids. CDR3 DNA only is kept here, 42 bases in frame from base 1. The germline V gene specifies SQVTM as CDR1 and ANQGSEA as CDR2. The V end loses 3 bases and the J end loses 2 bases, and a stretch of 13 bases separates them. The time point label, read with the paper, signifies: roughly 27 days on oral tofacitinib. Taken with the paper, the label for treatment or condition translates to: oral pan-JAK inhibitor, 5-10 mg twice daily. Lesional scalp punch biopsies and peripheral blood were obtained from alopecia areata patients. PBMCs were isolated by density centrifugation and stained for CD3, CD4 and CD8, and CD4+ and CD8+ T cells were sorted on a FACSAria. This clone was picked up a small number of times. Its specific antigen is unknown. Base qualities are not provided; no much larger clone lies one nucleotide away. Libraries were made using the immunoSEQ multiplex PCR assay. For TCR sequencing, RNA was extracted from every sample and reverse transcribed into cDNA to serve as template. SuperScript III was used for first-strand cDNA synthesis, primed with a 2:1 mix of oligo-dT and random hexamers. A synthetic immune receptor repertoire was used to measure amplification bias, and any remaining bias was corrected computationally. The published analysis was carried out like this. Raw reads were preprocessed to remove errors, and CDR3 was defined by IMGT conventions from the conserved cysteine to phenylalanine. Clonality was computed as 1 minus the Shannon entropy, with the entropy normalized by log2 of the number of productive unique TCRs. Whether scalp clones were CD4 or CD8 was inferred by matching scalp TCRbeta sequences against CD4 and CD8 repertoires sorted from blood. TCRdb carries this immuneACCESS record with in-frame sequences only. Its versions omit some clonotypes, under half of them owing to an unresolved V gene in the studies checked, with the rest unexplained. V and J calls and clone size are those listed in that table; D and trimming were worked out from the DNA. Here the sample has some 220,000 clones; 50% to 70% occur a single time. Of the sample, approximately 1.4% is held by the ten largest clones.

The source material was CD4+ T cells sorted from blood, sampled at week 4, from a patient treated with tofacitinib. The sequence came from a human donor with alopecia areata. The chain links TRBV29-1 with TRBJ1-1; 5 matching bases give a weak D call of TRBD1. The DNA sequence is TGCAGCGTTGATGCCAAGACAGTAAACACTGAAGCTTTCTTT. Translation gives CSVDAKTVNTEAFF.